A single sample is the source of the 2 T cell receptor beta chains below, sequenced in a study of T cell changes during pregnancy in multiple sclerosis. Here immunoSEQ multiplex PCR was the method, and the copy in TCRdb shows in-frame clones only, minus some. The data hold 25,000 to 35,000 clones, with roughly 86% observed a single time. Sequenced material: CD8+ T cells from peripheral blood mononuclear cells, taken before pregnancy. The receptors were gathered from a female donor with multiple sclerosis, enrolled in a pregnancy study.

This clone came up once. The V call is TRBV6-1, the J call TRBJ2-7; 11 nucleotides line up with TRBD2. J lost 4 bases, V lost 7 bases, and 9 bases had no gene match. Germline V CDR1 and CDR2: MNHNS, SASEGT. The CDR3 loop spans 15 amino acids. The CDR3 DNA reads as TGTGCCAGCAATCAACGGACTAGCGGGTTGTACGAGCAGTACTTC. Its protein product is CASNQRTSGLYEQYF.

V gene TRBV7-3 combines with J gene TRBJ1-1; 8 nucleotides align to TRBD1. This CDR3 is built from 15 residues. V shed 5 bases, J shed 3 bases, and the junction held 8 bases outside the gene matches. CDR1 and CDR2 from the germline V gene are SGHTA and FQGTGA. The CDR3 DNA is TGTGCCAGCAGCAATGACGGACAGGGAGACACTGAAGCTTTCTTT. It yields the protein CASSNDGQGDTEAFF. Full variable domain (remainder filled in from reference TRBV7-3 and TRBJ1-1): GAGVSQTPSNKVTEKGKYVELRCDPISGHTALYWYRQSLGQGPEFLIYFQGTGAADDSGLPNDRFFAVRPEGSVSTLKIQRTERGDSAVYLCASSNDGQGDTEAFFGQGTRLTVV.